The 32 T cell receptor beta chains in this list originate from one sample, sequenced in a study of naive and memory T cell subsets. An equimolar mix of two oligonucleotides served as the beta constant-region primer for TRBC1 and TRBC2. Nested alpha and beta constant-region primers with the SP2 primer drove four PCR rounds on ligated cDNA. Each CDR3 protein gets one entry after TCRdb re-called the UMI-ligation and nested PCR reads with MiXCR. The sample yields approximately 4,500 distinct CDR3 sequences, 4% to 6% seen once. Material for sequencing was effector memory CD8+ T cells from blood. Subset specified: effector memory, CD45RA- CD27-. All receptors come from a human donor in good health.

This clonotype was counted many times. The rearrangement uses TRBV15 and TRBJ1-5; D gene uncertain. The germline V gene encodes CDR1 LNHNV and CDR2 YYDKDF (reference sequence). V lost 5 bases and J lost 5, with 13 bases in between. The CDR3 covers 14 residues. CDR3 coding DNA: TGTGCCACCAGCCTTGTAAATTCTCATCAGCCCCAGCATTTT. Its translation: CATSLVNSHQPQHF.

This clonotype was seen more than once but under ten times. The chain combines TRBV27 with TRBJ2-5; D gene ambiguous. Germline V gives CDR1 MNHEY, CDR2 SMNVEV (reference sequence). The CDR3 sequence is 13 residues long. Trimming removed 5 bases at V and 5 bases at J, with 12 bases between. In DNA form, the CDR3 reads TGTGCCAGCAGTATACATCCACGGGAGACCCAGTACTTC. It codes for CASSIHPRETQYF.

This clonotype was detected only a few times. The gene calls are TRBV6-2 or TRBV6-3 and TRBJ2-6; D is uncertain. The CDR3 is made up of 14 amino acids. The germline V gene encodes CDR1 MNHEY and CDR2 SVGEGT. V was cut by 6 bases and J by 6 bases, with 12 bases left in between. CDR3 DNA sequence: TGTGCCAGCAGCCCCCGGTTCGAGGCCAACGTCCTGACTTTC. Translation: CASSPRFEANVLTF.

This clonotype was counted many times. This chain connects TRBV6-1 to TRBJ1-2; 9 nucleotides match TRBD1. The CDR3 loop spans 13 amino acids. The J segment lost 6 bases and the V segment lost 6 bases, leaving 5 bases of the junction unmatched. Germline CDR1 and CDR2: MNHNS and SASEGT. DNA for the CDR3: TGTGCCAGCAGGGAAACAGGGGGCGATGGCTACACCTTC. It yields the protein CASRETGGDGYTF.

This clonotype was observed at least ten times. The V call is TRBV6-4, the J call TRBJ2-1; D is possibly TRBD2 (5 bases). Germline V gene lookup returns CDR1 MRHNA and CDR2 SNTAGT. Between the trimmed V and J ends, which lost 3 bases and 1 base, there was a span of 10 bases. CDR3 size: 15 residues. CDR3 coding DNA: TGTGCCAGCAGTGAAGCCGGGAATTCCTACAATGAGCAGTTCTTC. Amino acid sequence: CASSEAGNSYNEQFF.

This clonotype was observed many times. This chain joins TRBV12-3 or TRBV12-4 and TRBJ2-1, with TRBD1 as a possible D gene (6 bases). CDR3 length: 15 residues. Trimming stripped 4 bases from V and 4 bases from J, with 14 bases between. DNA for the CDR3: TGTGCCAGCAGTTCATCATTCACAGGGTACAATGAGCAGTTCTTC. Translation gives CASSSSFTGYNEQFF.

This clonotype occurred a few times. This chain joins TRBV29-1 and TRBJ1-2; D is ambiguous. Germline loops: CDR1 SQVTM, CDR2 ANQGSEA. V lost 4 bases to trimming and J lost 1 base, with 16 bases between them. The CDR3 is made up of 15 amino acids. CDR3 bases: TGCAGCGTTGGAACGTACGATGGAGTTAACTATGGCTACACCTTC. It yields the protein CSVGTYDGVNYGYTF.

This clonotype was observed at least ten times. This chain uses TRBV28 with TRBJ2-1; no firm D call. CDR3 length: 13 amino acids. Looked up from germline, CDR1 is MDHEN and CDR2 is SYDVKM. Trimming shortened V by 3 bases and J by 0 bases, and 3 bases separated the two germline ends. CDR3 nucleotides: TGTGCCAGCAGTTTGGGCTCCTACAATGAGCAGTTCTTC. The encoded protein is CASSLGSYNEQFF. The variable domain in full, with the rest retrieved from reference TRBV28 and TRBJ2-1, is DVKVTQSSRYLVKRTGEKVFLECVQDMDHENMFWYRQDPGLGLRLIYFSYDVKMKEKGDIPEGYSVSREKKERFSLILESASTNQTSMYLCASSLGSYNEQFFGPGTRLTVL.

At least ten counts were recorded for this clonotype. The chain uses TRBV6-5 and TRBJ2-2, with D uncertain. V was cut by 2 bases and J by 1 base, with 2 bases left in between. The CDR3 has 13 amino acids. The germline CDR1 and CDR2 sequences are MNHEY and SVGAGI. The DNA for the CDR3 is TGTGCCAGCAGTTACCAGAACACCGGGGAGCTGTTTTTT. Protein sequence: CASSYQNTGELFF.

This clonotype was observed at least ten times. CDR3 amino acids: CSAREIRQGLEAFF. CDR3 in DNA: TGCAGTGCTAGAGAAATCAGACAGGGTCTTGAAGCTTTCTTT. This chain uses TRBV20-1 with TRBJ1-1, with 7 bases aligning to TRBD1. The CDR3 is 14 amino acids. Germline CDR1 DFQATT, CDR2 SNEGSKA (reference sequence). The trim removed 0 bases at V and 7 bases at J, leaving 8 bases unmatched.

This clonotype was observed a few times. The chain recombines TRBV6-5 with TRBJ2-1; D ambiguous. CDR1 and CDR2 (germline): MNHEY, SVGAGI. The CDR3 is 16 amino acids. V lost 6 bases, J lost 0 bases, and 15 bases lay in between. The CDR3 DNA reads TGTGCCAGCAGCCAAGACGCTTTAAGCTCCTACAATGAGCAGTTCTTC. Residues: CASSQDALSSYNEQFF.

This clonotype was detected many times. J is TRBJ1-1 and V is TRBV6-5, with D perhaps TRBD1 (5 bases). V dropped 2 bases and J dropped 7 bases, with 11 bases sitting between them. Germline CDR1 is MNHEY and CDR2 is SVGAGI. The CDR3 has 13 residues. The CDR3 nucleotides read TGTGCCAGCAGTTACGGGGAGGGGCTTGAAGCTTTCTTT. It codes for CASSYGEGLEAFF.

Remarks on this clonotype: The CDR3 ends on some other residue instead of the conserved phenylalanine or tryptophan, so this is likely a read error. V gene TRBV2 combines with J gene TRBJ2-1; 7 nucleotides line up with TRBD2. The CDR3 covers 14 residues. Trimming at V came to 2 bases and at J to 5 bases, leaving 3 bases not matched to a gene. The germline gives CDR1 SNHLY, CDR2 FYNNEI. This chain's CDR3 is CASSEYSGNNEQFL. The DNA of the CDR3 is TGTGCCAGCAGTGAATACAGCGGGAACAATGAGCAGTTCTTG.

This clonotype occurred many times. V and J are TRBV6-1 and TRBJ2-5, with D hard to call. Per the germline V gene, CDR1 is MNHNS and CDR2 is SASEGT. CDR3 length: 13 amino acids. Trimming pared 7 bases from V and 1 base from J, leaving 10 bases between. The CDR3 nucleotides are TGTGCCAGCAATGTTGAAACCCAAGAGACCCAGTACTTC. Amino acid sequence: CASNVETQETQYF.

This clonotype was recorded at least ten times. The chain carries TRBV24-1 and TRBJ2-2; 9 bases match TRBD1. The CDR3 is made up of 15 amino acids. Germline V lookup: CDR1 KGHDR, CDR2 SFDVKD. The ends lost 4 bases at V and 3 bases at J; junction bases unmatched: 2. The CDR3 DNA sequence: TGTGCCACCAGTGAGGGGGACAGGGACACCGGGGAGCTGTTTTTT. It codes for CATSEGDRDTGELFF.

This clonotype was counted ten times or more. The rearrangement links TRBV28 to TRBJ1-1; 8 bases are a match to TRBD1. There are 13 residues in the CDR3. In germline, CDR1 is MDHEN, CDR2 SYDVKM. V shed 6 bases, J shed 4 bases, and the junction held 4 bases outside the gene matches. CDR3 nucleotide sequence: TGTGCCAGCAGAACAACAGGGGGCACTGAAGCTTTCTTT. This codes for CASRTTGGTEAFF.

Regarding this clonotype: Germline and junction disagree at one end, which may indicate a read error. V usage is TRBV28 and J usage is TRBJ2-7; D might be TRBD2 (6 bases). The CDR3 is made up of 18 amino acids. CDR1 is MDHEN, CDR2 SYDVKM, per germline. The CDR3 is CASSSPSGTPIDSHEQYF. In nucleotides, the CDR3 is TGTGCCAGCAGTTCCCCATCCGGGACTCCTATAGACTCCCACGAGCAGTACTTC.

This clonotype was recorded at least ten times. The chain has TRBV29-1 and TRBJ1-1, with 9 bases fitting TRBD1. The ends lost 6 bases at V and 6 bases at J; junction bases unmatched: 5. The CDR3 contains 12 residues. Germline CDR1 SQVTM, CDR2 ANQGSEA. The CDR3, as DNA: TGCAGCGTCACAGGGGGCGCGGCTGAAGCTTTCTTT. Translating it yields CSVTGGAAEAFF. The whole variable domain, filled in from reference TRBV29-1 and TRBJ1-1, reads SAVISQKPSRDICQRGTSLTIQCQVDSQVTMMFWYRQQPGQSLTLIATANQGSEATYESGFVIDKFPISRPNLTFSTLTVSNMSPEDSSIYLCSVTGGAAEAFFGQGTRLTVV.

Many counts were recorded for this clonotype. V and J are TRBV3-1 and TRBJ1-4, with TRBD1 as a possible D gene (5 bases). The CDR3 extends over 16 amino acids. Trimming stripped 4 bases from V and 5 bases from J, with 17 bases between. Germline V gene sequence: CDR1 LGHDT, CDR2 YNNKEL (reference sequence). CDR3 sequence reads: CASSPTGGKGNEKLFF. CDR3 DNA: TGTGCCAGCAGCCCCACCGGTGGGAAGGGGAATGAAAAACTGTTTTTT.

This clonotype appeared a few times. The genes are TRBV29-1 and TRBJ2-5; D may be TRBD2 (6 bases). The CDR3 runs 14 residues. The germline V gene encodes CDR1 SQVTM and CDR2 ANQGSEA. V gave up 5 bases and J gave up 4 bases, with 17 bases separating them. The CDR3 is CSVLRLASRETQYF. In DNA form, the CDR3 reads TGCAGCGTTCTGAGGCTAGCGAGTCGAGAGACCCAGTACTTC.

This clonotype was seen at least ten times. The gene calls are TRBV12-3 or TRBV12-4 and TRBJ2-1, with a tentative D call TRBD1 (5 bases). V was shortened by 4 bases and J by 4 bases, with 14 bases between the two germline ends. There are 15 residues in the CDR3. The CDR3 sequence: CASSSGLELYNEQFF. The CDR3 coding sequence is TGTGCCAGCAGTTCAGGGCTCGAACTGTACAATGAGCAGTTCTTC.

At least ten counts were recorded for this clonotype. The chain recombines TRBV5-1 with TRBJ2-1; D is undetermined. Trimming removed 1 base at V and 5 bases at J, with 13 bases between. Germline values: CDR1 SGHRS, CDR2 YFSETQ. The CDR3 is 15 amino acids. The CDR3 sequence is CASSLSVGLHNEQFF. CDR3 in DNA: TGCGCCAGCAGCTTGTCGGTCGGCCTCCACAATGAGCAGTTCTTC.

This clonotype was detected ten times or more. The chain joins TRBV18 to TRBJ1-5, with a tentative D call TRBD1 (5 bases). This CDR3 contains 14 residues. The V and J ends lost 2 bases and 4 bases respectively, with 9 bases between them. Germline CDR1 is KGHSH and CDR2 is LQKENI. The CDR3 protein is CASSPSRENQPQHF. CDR3 bases: TGTGCCAGCTCACCAAGCAGGGAAAATCAGCCCCAGCATTTT.

V gene TRBV5-1 combines with J gene TRBJ1-1, with 8 bases aligning to TRBD1. With V trimmed by 4 bases and J by 3 bases, 8 bases remained unmatched. In germline, CDR1 is SGHRS, CDR2 YFSETQ. The CDR3 is 15 amino acids. CDR3 bases: TGCGCCAGCAGCAATAGACAGGGGTTGGACACTGAAGCTTTCTTT. This gives the protein CASSNRQGLDTEAFF.

This clonotype was picked up many times. This chain joins TRBV6-5 and TRBJ2-5; D may be TRBD2 (6 bases). V lost 6 bases and J lost 5, with 19 bases in between. Germline V gene lookup returns CDR1 MNHEY and CDR2 SVGAGI. The CDR3 sequence is 15 residues long. In nucleotides, the CDR3 is TGTGCCAGCAGACTAGGGACTGTAGATCTCGAGACCCAGTACTTC. It encodes CASRLGTVDLETQYF.

The table lists this clonotype with many counts. The chain has TRBV7-9 and TRBJ2-3; perhaps D is TRBD1 or TRBD2 (5 bases each). V gave up 3 bases and J gave up 3 bases, with 16 bases separating them. Germline loops: CDR1 SEHNR, CDR2 FQNEAQ (reference sequence). The CDR3 length is 16 residues. CDR3 DNA: TGTGCCAGCAGCTTTTTAGCAGGGAGTGGAACAGATACGCAGTATTTT. This gives the protein CASSFLAGSGTDTQYF.

This clonotype was counted ten times or more. Here the CDR3 DNA reads TGTGCCAGCAGCGTAGGGGACAGGACGAGCTCCTACGAGCAGTACTTC. This translates into CASSVGDRTSSYEQYF. V and J are TRBV9 and TRBJ2-7; 8 nucleotides line up with TRBD1. The CDR3 is made up of 16 amino acids. J gave up 0 bases and V 0 bases, and 5 bases lay outside the gene matches. Germline lookup yields CDR1 SGDLS and CDR2 YYNGEE.

This clonotype showed up many times. The rearrangement uses TRBV5-4 and TRBJ1-2; unclear D gene. V was pared by 0 bases and J by 4 bases, with 10 bases between. From germline, CDR1 is SGHNT and CDR2 YYREEE (reference sequence). This CDR3 has 14 amino acids. The CDR3 protein is CASSLARGSYGYTF. The CDR3 DNA is TGTGCCAGCAGCTTGGCCCGCGGCAGCTATGGCTACACCTTC.

This clonotype appeared many times. The V call is TRBV6-6, the J call TRBJ2-1; 11 nucleotides line up with TRBD2. The CDR3 length is 15 residues. V dropped 2 bases and J dropped 7; count of bases not matched to a gene: 4. Germline assignment: CDR1 MNHNY and CDR2 SVGAGI (reference sequence). CDR3 nucleotides: TGTGCCAGCAGTTACAAAACTAGCGGGGGAAATGAGCAGTTCTTC. This encodes CASSYKTSGGNEQFF.

This clonotype was observed at least ten times. The genes are TRBV7-9 and TRBJ1-2; 10 bases agree with TRBD1. Trimming at V came to 7 bases and at J to 4 bases, leaving 6 bases not matched to a gene. CDR3 length: 14 amino acids. Germline-derived CDR1 and CDR2 are SEHNR and FQNEAQ (reference sequence). Here the CDR3 reads CASNGDRGGYGYTF. The CDR3 coding sequence is TGTGCCAGCAACGGGGACAGGGGAGGCTATGGCTACACCTTC.

This clonotype was counted at least ten times. A much more abundant neighbour one base away suggests this may be a read error. The J gene is TRBJ2-5, the V gene TRBV20-1; 11 bases fit TRBD2. The germline V gene encodes CDR1 DFQATT and CDR2 SNEGSKA (reference sequence). The CDR3 sequence is 16 residues long. CDR3 in DNA: TGCAGTGCTAGAGATCCCTTAGCGGGAGGGCAAGAGACCCAGCACTTC. This gives the protein CSARDPLAGGQETQHF.

This clonotype was recorded many times. The V and J genes are TRBV29-1 and TRBJ2-3; no definite D call. V lost 3 bases and J 2 bases, leaving 9 bases between the germline ends. This CDR3 spans 13 amino acids. Germline CDR1 and CDR2: SQVTM and ANQGSEA. The CDR3 DNA sequence: TGCAGCGTTGACCCCGTCGTCACAGATACGCAGTATTTT. Translated, it gives CSVDPVVTDTQYF.